The rows below give T cell receptor beta chains drawn from one sample of a study of T cell responses to AZD1222 COVID-19 vaccine. Libraries were prepared by immunoSEQ multiplex PCR; TCRdb keeps only in-frame clonotypes and omits some of them. The table records under 150,000 clones, almost 95% of them present only once. This material consisted of peripheral blood, taken 28 days after the second AZD1222 dose. The receptors shown here come from an adult who received the AZD1222 COVID-19 vaccine. Each CDR3 is given with its conserved first and last residue. D genes are given only for firm matches. Clone size is not always given. Where it is, it says once, few, many or a class for expanded clones.

J | V | D | size | DNA | CDR3
TRBJ1-4 | TRBV30 | - | - | TGTGCCTGGAACCGAGGGTTAGGAGGCGAAAAACTGTTTTTT | CAWNRGLGGEKLFF
TRBJ1-1 | TRBV15 | - | once | TGTGCCACCAGCCGACCCCTCAAAAACACTGAAGCTTTCTTT | CATSRPLKNTEAFF
TRBJ1-2 | TRBV24-1 | - | - | TGTGCCACCAGTGGAACTGATAAATATGGCTACACCTTC | CATSGTDKYGYTF
TRBJ1-6 | TRBV5-1 | - | - | TGCGCCAGCAGCTTGGCCCCAGGTCAAGGTTCACCCCTCCACTTT | CASSLAPGQGSPLHF
TRBJ2-1 | TRBV15 | - | - | TGTGCCACCAGCAGAGATACGAGGGAGCAGTTCTTC | CATSRDTREQFF
TRBJ1-2 | TRBV7-9 | TRBD1 | - | TGTGCCAGCAGCTTCCTCTCCCAGGGGGACGGCTACACCTTC | CASSFLSQGDGYTF
TRBJ2-1 | TRBV27 | TRBD2 | - | TGTGCCAGCAGACGAGCGGGGGGACCTTACAATGAGCAGTTCTTC | CASRRAGGPYNEQFF
TRBJ2-7 | TRBV28 | TRBD1 | - | TGTGCCAGCAAAAGGACCGGGACAGGGGGCGACGAGCAGTACTTC | CASKRTGTGGDEQYF
TRBJ1-2 | TRBV20-1 | - | - | TGCAGTGGCCGGGGGGCGGCGAGCTACACCTTC | CSGRGAASYTF
TRBJ1-2 | TRBV29-1 | TRBD1 | - | TGCAGCGTTGTTGGACAGGGGGACTATGGCTACACCTTC | CSVVGQGDYGYTF
TRBJ1-1 | TRBV19 | - | - | TGTGCCAGTAGTATAATCCCGAACACTGAAGCTTTCTTT | CASSIIPNTEAFF
TRBJ2-1 | TRBV9 | - | - | TGTGCCAGCAGCGTACGGGGGGCAAACAATGAGCAGTTCTTC | CASSVRGANNEQFF
TRBJ1-2 | TRBV11-3 | - | - | TGTGCCAGCAGCCCCCCGGGTGAGGCCTATGGCTACACCTTC | CASSPPGEAYGYTF
TRBJ1-2 | TRBV28 | TRBD1 | - | TGTGCCAGCAGTAGGACAGGGGGCCCTGCTAACTATGGCTACACCTTC | CASSRTGGPANYGYTF
TRBJ1-1 | TRBV9 | - | - | TGTGCCAGCAGCGTAGGGGGGGAGAACACTGAAGCTTTCTTT | CASSVGGENTEAFF
TRBJ1-1 | TRBV3-1/TRBV3-2 | - | - | TGTGCCAGCAGCGAAGGAAGTCCTGAAGCTTTCTTT | CASSEGSPEAFF
TRBJ2-7 | TRBV4-2 | - | once | TGTGCCAGCAGCCAAGATCCGACTACAGGGAGGTACGAGCAGTACTTC | CASSQDPTTGRYEQYF
TRBJ1-1 | TRBV5-1 | - | - | TGCGCCAGCAGCTTGAGGGTTGAGGGCACTGAAGCTTTCTTT | CASSLRVEGTEAFF
TRBJ1-5 | TRBV18 | - | - | TGTGCCAGCTCGCCTCAGGGGAGGAATAGCAATCAGCCCCAGCATTTT | CASSPQGRNSNQPQHF
TRBJ1-2 | TRBV7-9 | - | - | TGTGCCAGCAGCCCCGGGGACGGAATCGGCTACACCTTC | CASSPGDGIGYTF
TRBJ1-1 | TRBV5-6 | - | - | TGTGCCAGCAGCTTTTTATGGAACACTGAAGCTTTCTTT | CASSFLWNTEAFF
TRBJ1-6 | TRBV4-3 | - | - | TGCGCCAGCAGCCCGGGGCCTCTTTCACCCCTCCACTTT | CASSPGPLSPLHF
TRBJ1-5 | TRBV2 | - | once | TGTGCCAGCAGTGAAGGAGGGGGTGGTAATCAGCCCCAGCATTTT | CASSEGGGGNQPQHF
TRBJ2-1 | TRBV28 | - | - | TGTGCCAGCAGTAACAGGGGACTGAGCTCCTACAATGAGCAGTTCTTC | CASSNRGLSSYNEQFF
TRBJ2-1 | TRBV5-4 | TRBD2 | - | TGTGCCAGCAGCCAAAACCCGACTAGCGGGGGCGATGAGCAGTTCTTC | CASSQNPTSGGDEQFF
TRBJ1-1 | TRBV3-1/TRBV3-2 | - | - | TGTGCCAGCAGCCCACAAGGCTGGAGCGTCGAGCCAGCTTTCTTT | CASSPQGWSVEPAFF
TRBJ2-1 | TRBV7-9 | TRBD2 | - | TGTGCCAGCAGCTTAGTTCTCTCTGGACTAGCTTACAATGAGCAGTTCTTC | CASSLVLSGLAYNEQFF
TRBJ1-1 | TRBV14 | - | - | TGTGCCAGCAGCCAGGGCCCCGTTAACACTGAAGCTTTCTTT | CASSQGPVNTEAFF
TRBJ1-2 | TRBV7-2 | - | - | TGTGCCAGCAGCTTAGCGCCGACTCCGGGAATTTATGGCTACACCTTC | CASSLAPTPGIYGYTF
TRBJ1-5 | TRBV6-1 | TRBD1 | - | TGTGCCAGCAGTGTCACACAGGGGTATAGCAATCAGCCCCAGCATTTT | CASSVTQGYSNQPQHF
TRBJ1-1 | TRBV10-3 | - | - | TGTGCCATCAGTGACCTCTCAACGTTTGGGCAGAACACTGAAGCTTTCTTT | CAISDLSTFGQNTEAFF
TRBJ1-3 | TRBV7-2 | - | - | TGTGCCAGCAGCTTTTACAGGGCCTCTGGAAACACCATATATTTT | CASSFYRASGNTIYF
TRBJ2-5 | TRBV2 | - | - | TGTGCCAGCAGCGTTCGATTGGAGACCCAGTACTTC | CASSVRLETQYF
TRBJ1-1 | TRBV4-3 | - | - | TGCGCCAGCAGCCGCACCTACCCCGTGCTCTTT | CASSRTYPVLF
TRBJ1-2 | TRBV6-5 | TRBD1 | - | TGTGCCAGCAGGCAGACCGGGACAGGGGGAATTGGCTACACCTTC | CASRQTGTGGIGYTF
TRBJ1-2 | TRBV5-1 | - | - | TGCGCCAGCAGCTTATCACCGGATAGGGGGGGCTACACCTTC | CASSLSPDRGGYTF
TRBJ2-1 | TRBV7-2 | - | - | TGTGCCAGCAGCTTAGACGGGAGCTCCTACAATGAGCAGTTCTTC | CASSLDGSSYNEQFF
TRBJ1-3 | TRBV7-3 | - | - | TGTGCCAACGTAGAGGGGCACTCTGGAAACACCATATATTTT | CANVEGHSGNTIYF
TRBJ2-2 | TRBV30 | - | once | TGTGCCTGGAGTCGCGGGCGGGCGAACACCGGGGAGCTGTTTTTT | CAWSRGRANTGELFF
TRBJ1-1 | TRBV30 | TRBD1 | - | TGTGCCTGGAGTTCAGGGGGCAATACTGAAGCTTTCTTT | CAWSSGGNTEAFF
TRBJ2-2 | TRBV11-2 | - | - | TGTGCCAGCAGCTGGGACGGGACACTCGGGCCCCACACCGGGGAGCTGTTTTTT | CASSWDGTLGPHTGELFF
TRBJ1-1 | TRBV19 | - | - | TGTGCCAGTAGTCAACTACAGGAGAACACTGAAGCTTTCTTT | CASSQLQENTEAFF
TRBJ1-5 | TRBV28 | - | - | TGTGCCAGCACCGGACCTAGCAATCAGCCCCAGCATTTT | CASTGPSNQPQHF
TRBJ1-1 | TRBV6-5 | - | - | TGTGCCAGCAGTTACTCCCGGGTTGGATTCACTGAAGCTTTCTTT | CASSYSRVGFTEAFF
TRBJ1-1 | TRBV18 | - | - | TGTGCCAGCTCACCACCGGGACACCGCACTGAAGCTTTCTTT | CASSPPGHRTEAFF
TRBJ1-2 | TRBV30 | TRBD1 | - | TGTGCCTGGAGTGTTTGGGATGGGACAGTCTATGGCTACACCTTC | CAWSVWDGTVYGYTF